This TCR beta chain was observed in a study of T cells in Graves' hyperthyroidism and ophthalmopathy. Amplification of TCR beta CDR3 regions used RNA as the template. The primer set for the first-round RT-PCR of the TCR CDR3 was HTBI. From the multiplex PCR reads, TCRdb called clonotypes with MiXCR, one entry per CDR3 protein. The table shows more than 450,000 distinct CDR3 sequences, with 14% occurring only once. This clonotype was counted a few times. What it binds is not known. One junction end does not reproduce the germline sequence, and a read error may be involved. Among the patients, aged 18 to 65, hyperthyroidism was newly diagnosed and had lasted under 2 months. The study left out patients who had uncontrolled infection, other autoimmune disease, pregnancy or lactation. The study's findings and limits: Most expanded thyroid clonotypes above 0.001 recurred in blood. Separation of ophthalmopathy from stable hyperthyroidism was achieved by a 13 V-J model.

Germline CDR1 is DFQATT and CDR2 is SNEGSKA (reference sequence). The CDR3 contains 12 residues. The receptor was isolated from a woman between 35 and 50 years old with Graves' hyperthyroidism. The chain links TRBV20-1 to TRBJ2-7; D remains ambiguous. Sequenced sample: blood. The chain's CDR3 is CSARDLMYEQYF. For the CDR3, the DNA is TGCAGTGCTCGAGACTTGATGTACGAGCAGTACTTC.